The present entry profiles one T cell receptor (beta chain) with its context. Blood specimens came from baseline, cycle 4 day 1, and cycle 7 day 1. Trimming removed 5 bases at V and 1 base at J, with 3 bases between. This CDR3 is 10 amino acids long. Germline values: CDR1 GTSNPN, CDR2 SVGIG (reference sequence). These data are taken from a study of OX40 agonist ivuxolimab in advanced cancers. As for the study in general: Antecedent anti-PD-1, anti-PD-L1 or anti-CTLA-4 therapy was permissible, with 35% to 40% having received some.

Sequencing used immunoSEQ multiplex PCR; TCRdb keeps in-frame clones, though not all of them. The table records some 50,000 clones, roughly 90% of them present only once. The chain has TRBV30 and TRBJ2-7; D remains ambiguous. The source is an adult with an advanced solid tumor such as melanoma, head and neck, liver or kidney cancer. The source material was CD4+ or CD8+ T cells sorted from blood, sampled in a trial of the OX40 agonist ivuxolimab. Here the CDR3 DNA reads TGTGCCTGGGGGTCCTACGAGCAGTACTTC. Translating gives CAWGSYEQYF.